What follows are 17 T cell receptor beta chains derived from one specimen sequenced in a study of Ad26.COV2.S vaccination and SARS-CoV-2 variants. Sequenced by immunoSEQ multiplex PCR; TCRdb stores in-frame clones only, minus some. This sample carries fewer than 600,000 clones, roughly 87% of them seen once, and the ten largest clones take over 1.5%. Sample treatment: 15 to 20 received Ad26.COV2.S at low or high dose, single or two shots; roughly five received placebo; per-sample allocation not given. Collection of samples fell on day 63 after the first vaccine or placebo injection. Specimen: peripheral blood, collected in a trial of Ad26.COV2.S vaccine versus placebo. These receptors all stem from a person aged 18-60 years who received the Ad26.COV2.S COVID-19 vaccine or a placebo.

Only one count was recorded for this clone. The V gene is TRBV19, the J gene TRBJ1-2; D is perhaps TRBD1 (6 bases). Trimming left V 4 bases short and J 4 bases short, with 25 bases between. Germline V CDR1 and CDR2: LNHDA, SQIVND (reference sequence). CDR3 length: 18 amino acids. In nucleotides, the CDR3 is TGTGCCAGTAGTACCAAGAGGGACGGGGGGCCGACTGGCTATGGCTACACCTTC. As protein: CASSTKRDGGPTGYGYTF.

This clone was seen only once. J is TRBJ1-1 and V is TRBV19, with TRBD1 matching over 10 bases. The V gene end was trimmed by 10 bases and the J gene end by 7 bases; junction bases not matched to a gene: 6. Germline V gene lookup returns CDR1 LNHDA and CDR2 SQIVND (reference sequence). The CDR3 has 12 residues. The chain's CDR3 is CATGTGAHEAFF. CDR3 nucleotides: TGTGCCACTGGGACAGGGGCGCATGAAGCTTTCTTT.

The chain carries TRBV14 and TRBJ2-2, with 7 bases lining up with TRBD2. Germline V gene sequence: CDR1 SGHDN, CDR2 FVKESK. The CDR3 is 17 residues long. V lost 0 bases and J lost 5; bases outside the gene matches: 9. In DNA form, the CDR3 reads TGTGCCAGCAGCCAAGATCGCGGACTAGTTAAGACCGGGGAGCTGTTTTTT. Protein sequence: CASSQDRGLVKTGELFF.

The chain joins TRBV3-1 (or the pseudogene TRBV3-2) to TRBJ1-2, with no clear D. Germline values: CDR1 LGHDT, CDR2 YNNKEL (reference sequence). The CDR3 covers 12 residues. V shed 1 base and J shed 3 bases, with 3 bases lying between them. The CDR3 bases are TGTGCCAGCAGCCAAGGGCACTATGGCTACACCTTC. Protein: CASSQGHYGYTF.

This clone was seen only once. The J gene is TRBJ2-2, the V gene TRBV12-5; TRBD1 matches 7 bases. The CDR3 is made up of 18 amino acids. V shed 2 bases, J shed 7 bases, and the junction held 16 bases outside the gene matches. From germline, CDR1 is LGHNT and CDR2 FRNRAP. The CDR3 here is CASGLRPTGEGTDGELFF. The CDR3 DNA sequence: TGTGCTAGTGGTTTGAGGCCTACAGGAGAGGGGACAGACGGGGAGCTGTTTTTT.

Only a few counts were recorded for this clone. V is TRBV7-9 and J is TRBJ2-7, with TRBD1 matching 7 bases. Trimming took 5 bases from V and 6 from J; bases not matched to a gene: 4. Germline lookup yields CDR1 SEHNR and CDR2 FQNEAQ (reference sequence). There are 12 residues in the CDR3. As DNA, the CDR3 is TGTGCCAGCAGCACGACAGGGTCCGAGCAGTACTTC. Encoded protein: CASSTTGSEQYF.

The V gene is TRBV5-1, the J gene TRBJ2-3; perhaps TRBD2 as D (6 bases). V lost 0 bases and J 2 bases, leaving 16 bases between the germline ends. The CDR3 totals 17 residues. Germline V CDR1 and CDR2: SGHRS, YFSETQ. The chain's CDR3 is CASSLGLASAFTDTQYF. The DNA for the CDR3 is TGCGCCAGCAGCTTGGGTCTGGCTAGCGCATTCACAGATACGCAGTATTTT.

V gene TRBV4-1 combines with J gene TRBJ2-7, with TRBD2 identical over 13 bases. J was trimmed by 1 base and V by 4 bases; bases with no gene match: 10. Germline V gives CDR1 MGHRA, CDR2 YSYEKL. The CDR3 length is 18 residues. This CDR3 is CASSRGLAGVGGSYEQYF. The CDR3 DNA follows: TGCGCCAGCAGCCGAGGACTAGCGGGAGTTGGAGGGTCCTACGAGCAGTACTTC.

This clone came up once. The chain carries TRBV4-3 and TRBJ1-2, with 10 bases lining up with TRBD1. The CDR3 runs 15 residues. Germline values: CDR1 LGHNA, CDR2 YSLEER. J was trimmed by 6 bases and V by 2 bases; bases with no gene match: 6. The CDR3 sequence is CASSQRDRGAHGYTF. CDR3 coding DNA: TGCGCCAGCAGCCAAAGGGACAGGGGCGCGCATGGCTACACCTTC.

The rearrangement joins TRBV6-5 to TRBJ1-5; possibly TRBD1 for D (6 bases). Trimming removed 6 bases at V and 3 bases at J, with 15 bases between. The germline CDR1 and CDR2 sequences are MNHEY and SVGAGI. The CDR3 has 15 residues. CDR3 residues: CASSGGPRVNQPQHF. The CDR3, as DNA: TGTGCCAGCAGCGGGGGGCCCAGGGTCAATCAGCCCCAGCATTTT.

The V call is TRBV5-4, the J call TRBJ2-3; no clear D gene. The germline V and J ends were trimmed by 3 bases and 3 bases, with 5 bases remaining between them. Germline lookup yields CDR1 SGHNT and CDR2 YYREEE (reference sequence). The CDR3 length is 12 residues. Here the CDR3 DNA reads TGTGCCAGCAGCTCCCTTACAGATACGCAGTATTTT. Amino acid sequence: CASSSLTDTQYF.

This clone has only a few counts. The chain combines TRBV29-1 with TRBJ1-6; D is ambiguous. This CDR3 has 12 residues. V was shortened by 7 bases and J by 4 bases, with 8 bases between the two germline ends. Germline V lookup: CDR1 SQVTM, CDR2 ANQGSEA. CDR3 protein: CSAGEYNSPLHF. DNA of the CDR3: TGCAGCGCTGGAGAGTATAATTCACCCCTCCACTTT.

This chain connects TRBV12-3 or TRBV12-4 to TRBJ2-3; D unclear. Trimming cost V 10 bases and J 11 bases, with 22 bases left between them. The CDR3 consists of 13 residues. CDR3 sequence reads: CATTATSSLKQYF. DNA of the CDR3: TGTGCCACCACAGCTACTTCTAGTCTGAAGCAGTATTTT.

The chain is built from TRBV19 and TRBJ2-1; 10 positions agree with TRBD2. The CDR3 has 13 residues. The V segment lost 8 bases and the J segment 7 bases; nucleotides outside the gene matches: 5. The germline V gene encodes CDR1 LNHDA and CDR2 SQIVND (reference sequence). The CDR3 nucleotides are TGTGCCAGTTCGGGACTAGCGTTGAATGAGCAGTTCTTC. Translating gives CASSGLALNEQFF.

The J gene is TRBJ2-1, the V gene TRBV28, with 8 bases identical to TRBD2. The CDR3 runs to 16 residues. V gave up 7 bases and J gave up 10 bases; unmatched junction bases: 18. CDR1 is MDHEN, CDR2 SYDVKM, per germline. CDR3 nucleotides: TGTGCCAGCAAACTGGGGGGCGGGAGGACCTCACAGGAGCAGTTCTTC. Translation gives CASKLGGGRTSQEQFF.

The chain is built from TRBV21-1 and TRBJ2-7; the DNA was not used to check the table's D call, TRBD1. TRBV21-1 is reported as a pseudogene. The CDR3 has 17 residues. This CDR3 is CASSKYHFGQASYEQYF. In DNA, the CDR3 is TGTGCCAGCAGCAAATATCATTTCGGACAGGCCAGCTACGAGCAGTACTTC.

The rearrangement joins TRBV2 to TRBJ2-1, with TRBD1 identical over 8 bases. The germline CDR1 and CDR2 sequences are SNHLY and FYNNEI. This CDR3 is 14 amino acids long. V trimming: 5 bases; J trimming: 7 bases; junction bases outside the gene matches: 7. CDR3 sequence reads: CASSSDRGENEQFF. CDR3 DNA sequence: TGTGCCAGCAGTTCAGACAGGGGAGAAAATGAGCAGTTCTTC.